Ten or more counts support the clone carrying this TCR beta chain. With 3 bases clipped from V and 5 bases from J, the junction kept 11 bases outside the gene matches. The CDR3 is made up of 16 amino acids. Germline V gene lookup returns CDR1 SQVTM and CDR2 ANQGSEA. What was amplified from RNA transcripts were TCR beta CDR3 regions. Using the HTBI primer set, a first-round RT-PCR was run on the TCR CDR3. In TCRdb, the multiplex PCR reads were re-called with MiXCR into one record per CDR3 protein. The sample carries 280,000 or so distinct CDR3 sequences, less than 30% recorded once. Uncontrolled infection, other autoimmune disease, pregnancy or lactation barred patients from enrollment. Diagnoses rested on clinical symptoms, serum thyroxine and TRAb, thyroid ultrasound and orbital computed tomography. These data are taken from a study of T cells in Graves' hyperthyroidism and ophthalmopathy.

The chain combines TRBV29-1 with TRBJ2-7, with TRBD2 identical over 12 bases. This clonotype was sampled from a man in his forties with Graves' hyperthyroidism that later progressed to Graves' ophthalmopathy. Sequencing used blood. The CDR3 coding sequence is TGCAGCGTTGAGAGGTCGACTAGCGGGAGAGTGAACGAGCAGTACTTC. This codes for CSVERSTSGRVNEQYF.